A single sample gave rise to the 21 T cell receptor beta chains below, sequenced in a study of shared clonotypes between healthy human individuals (dated by TCRdb to between 2020 and 2021). Library construction relied on the immunoSEQ multiplex PCR assay. What TCRdb holds here is the immuneACCESS table cut down to in-frame rearrangements. Part of the clones is not present; checked against another copy, under half of the missing clones reflect an unresolved V gene, and the others are unexplained. The sample has under 600,000 clones on record, more than 95% of them singletons. The ten largest make up 0.055% to 0.075% of the sample. The sequenced material came from naive CD4+ T cells sorted from blood. The sample's cell subset or site label is to be understood as: CD45RA+ positively selected. The receptors derive from a young woman in good health.

The chain couples TRBV11-2 to TRBJ2-1, with TRBD2 as a possible D gene (6 bases). This CDR3 is built from 13 residues. Germline values: CDR1 SGHAT, CDR2 FQNNGV. V was trimmed by 3 bases and J by 6 bases, leaving 9 bases between them. The CDR3 sequence is CASSFKGGNEQFF. CDR3 in DNA: TGTGCCAGCAGCTTTAAGGGAGGCAATGAGCAGTTCTTC.

This chain links TRBV9 with TRBJ2-2; 9 bases fit TRBD2. CDR3 size: 16 residues. Germline V CDR1 and CDR2: SGDLS, YYNGEE. The J segment lost 5 bases and the V segment lost 0 bases, leaving 5 bases of the junction unmatched. The CDR3 DNA reads TGTGCCAGCAGCGTAGGCCTAGCGGGACAGACCGGGGAGCTGTTTTTT. Encoded protein: CASSVGLAGQTGELFF.

The chain has TRBV18 and TRBJ1-5; D perhaps matches TRBD1 (5 bases). This CDR3 has 15 amino acids. Germline CDR1 KGHSH, CDR2 LQKENI. The ends were cut back, 3 bases at V and 6 bases at J, with 15 bases in the middle. This chain's CDR3 is CASSPSPPGIQPQHF. CDR3 DNA sequence: TGTGCCAGCTCACCGTCGCCCCCAGGGATTCAGCCCCAGCATTTT.

V is TRBV10-3 and J is TRBJ1-2, with unresolved D. Per the germline V gene, CDR1 is ENHRY and CDR2 is SYGVKD. The CDR3 spans 13 residues. The ends were cut back, 4 bases at V and 4 bases at J, with 10 bases in the middle. CDR3 nucleotide sequence: TGTGCCATCAGTGGAACAGAGTCCTATGGCTACACCTTC. Its translation: CAISGTESYGYTF.

The chain recombines TRBV4-1 with TRBJ1-3; D is uncertain. CDR1 and CDR2 (germline): MGHRA, YSYEKL. CDR3 length: 14 amino acids. V was shortened by 3 bases and J by 8 bases, with 14 bases between the two germline ends. CDR3 amino acids: CASSQGPYLDTIYF. In DNA form, the CDR3 reads TGCGCCAGCAGCCAGGGCCCTTATTTGGACACCATATATTTT.

This sequence joins TRBV29-1 and TRBJ2-1; 14 nucleotides agree with TRBD2. The CDR3 length is 19 residues. Germline V gives CDR1 SQVTM, CDR2 ANQGSEA. With 2 bases clipped from V and 1 base from J, the junction kept 10 bases outside the gene matches. DNA for the CDR3: TGCAGCGTTGAAACCGGGACTAGCGGGAGAAGCCTATCCTACAATGAGCAGTTCTTC. It is translated as CSVETGTSGRSLSYNEQFF.

This chain links TRBV28 with TRBJ2-7; TRBD1 or TRBD2 may be the D gene (5 bases each). V was trimmed by 8 bases and J by 3 bases, leaving 14 bases between them. The CDR3 extends over 13 amino acids. CDR1 and CDR2 (germline): MDHEN, SYDVKM. The CDR3 spells CASAGTAIYEQYF. CDR3 nucleotides: TGTGCCAGCGCCGGGACGGCGATCTACGAGCAGTACTTC. The full variable domain, rest sourced from reference TRBV28 and TRBJ2-7, is DVKVTQSSRYLVKRTGEKVFLECVQDMDHENMFWYRQDPGLGLRLIYFSYDVKMKEKGDIPEGYSVSREKKERFSLILESASTNQTSMYLCASAGTAIYEQYFGPGTRLTVT.

The chain recombines TRBV7-2 with TRBJ2-7; D possibly corresponds to TRBD1 (5 bases). The CDR3 contains 15 residues. V lost 3 bases to trimming and J lost 0 bases, with 12 bases between them. In germline, CDR1 is SGHTA, CDR2 FQGNSA. The DNA of the CDR3 is TGTGCCAGCAGCTTGGGTTACAGGCCCTCCTACGAGCAGTACTTC. This gives the protein CASSLGYRPSYEQYF.

J is TRBJ2-1 and V is TRBV7-8, with TRBD2 matching 14 bases. Germline CDR1 and CDR2: SGHVS and FQNEAQ. The CDR3 consists of 16 residues. The trim removed 5 bases at V and 7 bases at J, leaving 7 bases unmatched. The CDR3 DNA is TGTGCCAGCAGCCCTGGGACTAGCGGGAGTAGAAATGAGCAGTTCTTC. The encoded protein is CASSPGTSGSRNEQFF.

Details on this clone: Distinct nucleotide sequences in the sample also encode this CDR3. The chain has TRBV5-1 and TRBJ1-1; D is perhaps TRBD1 (5 bases). The V end was cut by 3 bases, the J end by 1 base, with 7 bases between. This CDR3 region has 13 residues. Germline V CDR1 and CDR2: SGHRS, YFSETQ. The CDR3 region has the DNA TGCGCCAGCAGCTCTACAGGGAACACTGAAGCTTTCTTT. Protein product: CASSSTGNTEAFF.

The genes are TRBV19 and TRBJ1-5, with TRBD1 identical over 7 bases. CDR1 and CDR2 from the germline V gene are LNHDA and SQIVND (reference sequence). Germline trimming cut 6 bases from V and 0 bases from J; bases unmatched to any gene: 8. The CDR3 has 16 residues. The CDR3 DNA sequence: TGTGCCAGTAGCAAACAGGGACAGATTAGCAATCAGCCCCAGCATTTT. Its protein is CASSKQGQISNQPQHF.

CDR3 coding DNA: TGTGCCAGCAGTCAACCCGGGACAGGGACGAGAGATACGCAGTATTTT. This gives the protein CASSQPGTGTRDTQYF. This chain joins TRBV28 and TRBJ2-3; 9 bases map to TRBD1. The V and J ends lost 5 bases and 5 bases, in that order; junction bases with no gene match: 11. Germline lookup yields CDR1 MDHEN and CDR2 SYDVKM. CDR3 length: 16 amino acids. The full variable domain, completed using reference TRBV28 and TRBJ2-3, is DVKVTQSSRYLVKRTGEKVFLECVQDMDHENMFWYRQDPGLGLRLIYFSYDVKMKEKGDIPEGYSVSREKKERFSLILESASTNQTSMYLCASSQPGTGTRDTQYFGPGTRLTVL.

This clone came up once. The chain employs TRBV29-1 and TRBJ2-1, with a possible D match to TRBD2 (6 bases). CDR1 is SQVTM and CDR2 is ANQGSEA in the germline V gene. The CDR3 totals 16 residues. Trimming stripped 6 bases from V and 3 bases from J, with 21 bases between. CDR3 bases: TGCAGCGTAGCCGAGGGGCTAGCGTTAGTCTACAATGAGCAGTTCTTC. Translating gives CSVAEGLALVYNEQFF.

V gene TRBV28 combines with J gene TRBJ1-1, with a weak D call TRBD1 (5 bases). This CDR3 contains 13 residues. The germline V gene encodes CDR1 MDHEN and CDR2 SYDVKM. V lost 5 bases and J lost 1, with 8 bases in between. The CDR3 nucleotides read TGTGCCAGCAGTGTAACAGGGAACACTGAAGCTTTCTTT. This gives the protein CASSVTGNTEAFF.

The CDR3 sequence is CASSLTQGRSRSGANVLTF. The CDR3 DNA sequence: TGCGCCAGCAGCCTGACACAGGGGAGGTCGCGCTCTGGGGCCAACGTCCTGACTTTC. The chain joins TRBV5-1 to TRBJ2-6; weak D call: TRBD1 (7 bases). The V and J ends lost 4 bases and 0 bases respectively, with 20 bases between them. Germline V gene lookup returns CDR1 SGHRS and CDR2 YFSETQ. This CDR3 has 19 amino acids.

Turning to this clone: The sample has other DNA sequences that encode this CDR3 too. The V gene is TRBV5-4, the J gene TRBJ2-6; D is ambiguous. V dropped 0 bases and J dropped 0 bases, with 4 bases sitting between them. Germline V gives CDR1 SGHNT, CDR2 YYREEE (reference sequence). CDR3 length: 15 amino acids. The CDR3 DNA is TGTGCCAGCAGCTTGGATTCCTCTGGGGCCAACGTCCTGACTTTC. It yields the protein CASSLDSSGANVLTF.

The chain is built from TRBV27 and TRBJ2-6; no clear D gene. CDR3 length equals 16 residues. The germline V gene encodes CDR1 MNHEY and CDR2 SMNVEV (reference sequence). The germline V and J ends were trimmed by 0 bases and 2 bases, with 8 bases remaining between them. CDR3 bases: TGTGCCAGCAGTTTATCGTGGGTTCCTGGGGCCAACGTCCTGACTTTC. Residues: CASSLSWVPGANVLTF.

In its sample, this clone was seen once. This chain connects TRBV7-8 to TRBJ1-1; D unresolved. Germline assignment: CDR1 SGHVS and CDR2 FQNEAQ. This CDR3 is 13 amino acids long. Between the trimmed V and J ends, which lost 5 bases and 0 bases, there was a span of 7 bases. DNA for the CDR3: TGTGCCAGCAGCGTTGATGTGAACACTGAAGCTTTCTTT. Translated, it gives CASSVDVNTEAFF.

CDR3 DNA: TGTGCCAGCCAGAGGCTAGCAAGGTCGGATGCTGCCTACGAGCAGTACTTC. The encoded protein is CASQRLARSDAAYEQYF. The rearrangement joins TRBV27 to TRBJ2-7; weak D call: TRBD2 (5 bases). This CDR3 contains 17 residues. V shed 8 bases and J shed 2 bases, with 25 bases lying between them. CDR1 and CDR2 from the germline V gene are MNHEY and SMNVEV (reference sequence).

The J gene is TRBJ1-2, the V gene TRBV4-1; perhaps TRBD1 as D (6 bases). The CDR3 consists of 18 residues. CDR1 MGHRA and CDR2 YSYEKL come from the germline V gene. Trimming took off 2 bases at V and 4 bases at J, with 23 bases between the two ends. The CDR3 here is CASSQHAALGGLVYGYTF. In DNA, the CDR3 is TGCGCCAGCAGCCAACACGCCGCTTTGGGGGGGCTTGTCTATGGCTACACCTTC.

This clone was detected only once. This chain connects TRBV15 to TRBJ1-4; 7 bases are a match to TRBD1. The CDR3 is 15 amino acids. V was clipped by 5 bases and J by 2 bases; unmatched bases: 5. Germline V gene data show CDR1 as LNHNV and CDR2 as YYDKDF (reference sequence). The CDR3 region is CATSPQTGTNEKLFF. The DNA for the CDR3 is TGTGCCACCAGCCCGCAGACAGGGACTAATGAAAAACTGTTTTTT. Using reference TRBV15 and TRBJ1-4 for the parts outside the CDR3, the full variable domain is DAMVIQNPRYQVTQFGKPVTLSCSQTLNHNVMYWYQQKSSQAPKLLFHYYDKDFNNEADTPDNFQSRRPNTSFCFLDIRSPGLGDTAMYLCATSPQTGTNEKLFFGSGTQLSVL.